A selection of T cell receptor beta chains follows, all from one sample in a study of radiotherapy plus CTLA-4 blockade in lung cancer. Profiling relied on immunoSEQ multiplex PCR, and the TCRdb table lists in-frame clones only, not all of them. The sample has some 51,000 clones, about three quarters seen once. Source: peripheral blood, taken from a patient treated with radiotherapy plus ipilimumab. All receptors come from a human donor with non-small cell lung cancer whose response to radiotherapy plus ipilimumab could not be evaluated. Each CDR3 is given without its conserved first and last residue. Fields, in order: J gene, V gene, D gene, CDR3 protein. D genes are given only for firm matches.

J gene: TRBJ1-5
V gene: TRBV4-2
D gene: TRBD1
CDR3 protein: ASSQGQGATRNQPQH

J gene: TRBJ2-7
V gene: TRBV6-5
D gene: TRBD1
CDR3 protein: ASSVDRGMRFEQY

J gene: TRBJ2-3
V gene: TRBV29-1
D gene: -
CDR3 protein: SALAQGPDTQY

J gene: TRBJ2-2
V gene: TRBV23-1
D gene: -
CDR3 protein: ASPGAGVGEYWAGELF

J gene: TRBJ1-2
V gene: TRBV18
D gene: TRBD1
CDR3 protein: ASSPSTGIYDYT

J gene: TRBJ2-7
V gene: TRBV7-9
D gene: TRBD1
CDR3 protein: ASSWGTGSAHEQY

J gene: TRBJ2-1
V gene: TRBV28
D gene: TRBD2
CDR3 protein: ASSLMASGAYNEQF

J gene: TRBJ2-7
V gene: TRBV7-6
D gene: TRBD1
CDR3 protein: ASSHEPGQGAYEQY

J gene: TRBJ1-1
V gene: TRBV7-3
D gene: -
CDR3 protein: ASSLNTNTEAF

J gene: TRBJ1-5
V gene: TRBV7-9
D gene: TRBD1
CDR3 protein: ASSREGASNQPQH

J gene: TRBJ2-2
V gene: TRBV29-1
D gene: -
CDR3 protein: SVEGAGSAGELF

J gene: TRBJ2-7
V gene: TRBV18
D gene: -
CDR3 protein: ASSPLLEADEQY

J gene: TRBJ2-7
V gene: TRBV11-3
D gene: TRBD1
CDR3 protein: ASSLGLRQGLYEQY

J gene: TRBJ2-7
V gene: TRBV5-1
D gene: TRBD1
CDR3 protein: ASSLGQGDGEQY

J gene: TRBJ2-5
V gene: TRBV2
D gene: TRBD2
CDR3 protein: ASIPGLADQETQY

J gene: TRBJ2-1
V gene: TRBV11-2
D gene: -
CDR3 protein: ASSLRGGAGVLYNEQF

J gene: TRBJ1-1
V gene: TRBV27
D gene: -
CDR3 protein: ASSLFVRGTEAF

J gene: TRBJ2-5
V gene: TRBV15
D gene: -
CDR3 protein: ATRRSRGTQETQY

J gene: TRBJ2-7
V gene: TRBV11-2
D gene: TRBD1
CDR3 protein: ASSSLRQGSYEQY

J gene: TRBJ2-1
V gene: TRBV5-1
D gene: TRBD2
CDR3 protein: ASSTISSGSHNEQF

J gene: TRBJ2-1
V gene: TRBV4-3
D gene: TRBD2
CDR3 protein: ASSQDGLAGYSSYNEQF

J gene: TRBJ1-2
V gene: TRBV29-1
D gene: TRBD1
CDR3 protein: SVWTGESGYT

J gene: TRBJ1-5
V gene: TRBV27
D gene: -
CDR3 protein: ASSLQGQIGQPQH

J gene: TRBJ1-5
V gene: TRBV28
D gene: -
CDR3 protein: ASSSLTGNQPQH

J gene: TRBJ2-7
V gene: TRBV19
D gene: -
CDR3 protein: ASSTRRGEQY

J gene: TRBJ2-1
V gene: TRBV7-3
D gene: TRBD1
CDR3 protein: ASSSGQGHNEQF

J gene: TRBJ1-1
V gene: TRBV27
D gene: -
CDR3 protein: ASSYRSSGETEAF

J gene: TRBJ1-4
V gene: TRBV2
D gene: TRBD1
CDR3 protein: ASSGQGARANEKLF

J gene: TRBJ2-7
V gene: TRBV18
D gene: TRBD2
CDR3 protein: ASSPRLAGGPGLYEQY

J gene: TRBJ2-7
V gene: TRBV10-3
D gene: TRBD1
CDR3 protein: AISEPDRASTNEQY

J gene: TRBJ1-3
V gene: TRBV7-2
D gene: TRBD1
CDR3 protein: ASTTGEGNTIY

J gene: TRBJ2-2
V gene: TRBV2
D gene: TRBD1
CDR3 protein: ASSRGKGGGELF

J gene: TRBJ1-1
V gene: TRBV5-1
D gene: TRBD1
CDR3 protein: ASSLDRGKWMNTEAF

J gene: TRBJ2-4
V gene: TRBV2
D gene: -
CDR3 protein: ASLPEGVGNIQY

J gene: TRBJ1-1
V gene: TRBV5-1
D gene: -
CDR3 protein: ASSLWEGSSEAF

J gene: TRBJ1-2
V gene: TRBV5-1
D gene: -
CDR3 protein: ASSLESAGDGYT

J gene: TRBJ1-3
V gene: TRBV6-5
D gene: TRBD1
CDR3 protein: ASRGQAYSGNTIY